A selection of T cell receptor beta chains follows, all from one sample in a study of cytomegalovirus exposure and HLA in healthy donors. The protocol was immunoSEQ multiplex PCR, while the TCRdb copy is restricted to in-frame clones and leaves out a portion. The sample holds over 95,000 clones, about 80% seen once. The sequencing sample was made of PBMCs. The origin of the receptors is a woman between 40 and 55 years old in good health and CMV-seropositive. Both conserved end residues are part of each CDR3. The order of the fields is V gene, D gene, clone size, J gene, CDR3 DNA, CDR3 protein. The D gene is left open where the match is weak. Clone size is shown for a subset of rows, as once, few, many or a class of expanded clone.

v_gene: TRBV28; d_gene: -; abundance: once; j_gene: TRBJ1-2; CDR3nt: TGTGCCAGCAGTTCCTCCTATGGCTACACCTTC; CDR3aa: CASSSSYGYTF
v_gene: TRBV2; d_gene: -; abundance: -; j_gene: TRBJ1-1; CDR3nt: TGTGCCAGCAGAGACACTCTGAACACTGAAGCTTTCTTT; CDR3aa: CASRDTLNTEAFF
v_gene: TRBV2; d_gene: TRBD1; abundance: -; j_gene: TRBJ1-1; CDR3nt: TGTGCCAGCACTCAAGAAGGGGGCTATAGCACTGAAGCTTTCTTT; CDR3aa: CASTQEGGYSTEAFF
v_gene: TRBV30; d_gene: -; abundance: few; j_gene: TRBJ1-1; CDR3nt: TGTGCCTGGAGCAGTACTGAAGCTTTCTTT; CDR3aa: CAWSSTEAFF
v_gene: TRBV7-9; d_gene: -; abundance: once; j_gene: TRBJ2-2; CDR3nt: TGTGCCAGCAGTACCCATGGGGGGACCGGGGAGCTGTTTTTT; CDR3aa: CASSTHGGTGELFF
v_gene: TRBV27; d_gene: TRBD1; abundance: -; j_gene: TRBJ2-2; CDR3nt: TGTGCCAGCAGTACACAGGGGAGCACCGGGGAGCTGTTTTTT; CDR3aa: CASSTQGSTGELFF
v_gene: TRBV7-9; d_gene: -; abundance: -; j_gene: TRBJ1-6; CDR3nt: TGTGCCAGCAGCTCCGCGGGCGGGGGCCGAGGGAGTTCACCCCTCCACTTT; CDR3aa: CASSSAGGGRGSSPLHF
v_gene: TRBV18; d_gene: -; abundance: -; j_gene: TRBJ2-2; CDR3nt: TGTGCCAGCTCACCCGATCTCCTGACGGGGAACACCGGGGAGCTGTTTTTT; CDR3aa: CASSPDLLTGNTGELFF
v_gene: TRBV4-1; d_gene: -; abundance: -; j_gene: TRBJ1-4; CDR3nt: TGCGCCAGCAGCCCGTCGGGAATAGGCAACGAAAAACTGTTTTTT; CDR3aa: CASSPSGIGNEKLFF
v_gene: TRBV6-1; d_gene: TRBD2; abundance: -; j_gene: TRBJ2-7; CDR3nt: TGTGCCAGCATCCCTAGCGGGGTTAGCTCCTACGAGCAGTACTTC; CDR3aa: CASIPSGVSSYEQYF
v_gene: TRBV6-1; d_gene: -; abundance: once; j_gene: TRBJ1-1; CDR3nt: TGTGCCAGCAGTGAAGCTGGGGGGGGCCGACTCTCGAACACTGAAGCTTTCTTT; CDR3aa: CASSEAGGGRLSNTEAFF
v_gene: TRBV9; d_gene: -; abundance: -; j_gene: TRBJ1-4; CDR3nt: TGTGCCAGCAGCCTCGGACAGAACTTTAATGAAAAACTGTTTTTT; CDR3aa: CASSLGQNFNEKLFF
v_gene: TRBV30; d_gene: TRBD1; abundance: -; j_gene: TRBJ1-2; CDR3nt: TGTGCCTGGAACCTAGGGACAGTAAATGGCTACACCTTC; CDR3aa: CAWNLGTVNGYTF
v_gene: TRBV11-2; d_gene: TRBD1; abundance: -; j_gene: TRBJ1-2; CDR3nt: TGTGCCAGCAGCACCGGGACAGGGAACTATGGCTACACCTTC; CDR3aa: CASSTGTGNYGYTF
v_gene: TRBV5-6; d_gene: -; abundance: -; j_gene: TRBJ1-2; CDR3nt: TGTGCCAGCAGCTTGACCAGCTATGGCTACACCTTC; CDR3aa: CASSLTSYGYTF
v_gene: TRBV15; d_gene: -; abundance: -; j_gene: TRBJ1-1; CDR3nt: TGTGCCACCAGCGCTCACGCACGAGGGACTGAAGCTTTCTTT; CDR3aa: CATSAHARGTEAFF
v_gene: TRBV2; d_gene: TRBD1; abundance: -; j_gene: TRBJ2-2; CDR3nt: TGTGCCAGCCAGGACAGGGGCCATACCGGGGAGCTGTTTTTT; CDR3aa: CASQDRGHTGELFF
v_gene: TRBV14; d_gene: TRBD1; abundance: -; j_gene: TRBJ2-3; CDR3nt: TGTGCCAGCAGCCTGGGGACAGGAAGTTCAGATACGCAGTATTTT; CDR3aa: CASSLGTGSSDTQYF
v_gene: TRBV19; d_gene: TRBD1; abundance: -; j_gene: TRBJ1-6; CDR3nt: TGTGCCAGTAGTAACGGACAGGGGAATAATTCACCCCTCCACTTT; CDR3aa: CASSNGQGNNSPLHF
v_gene: TRBV5-4; d_gene: -; abundance: few; j_gene: TRBJ2-5; CDR3nt: TGTGCCAGCAGCTTTACGGGCCCGGGGGAGACCCAGTACTTC; CDR3aa: CASSFTGPGETQYF
v_gene: TRBV27; d_gene: TRBD2; abundance: -; j_gene: TRBJ2-2; CDR3nt: TGTGCCAGCAGTTTACTTGGGGGAGGGGCGGGAACCGGGGAGCTGTTTTTT; CDR3aa: CASSLLGGGAGTGELFF
v_gene: TRBV7-9; d_gene: TRBD1; abundance: -; j_gene: TRBJ1-1; CDR3nt: TGTGCCAGCACCCCGCAGGGGGTGATGAACACTGAAGCTTTCTTT; CDR3aa: CASTPQGVMNTEAFF
v_gene: TRBV7-9; d_gene: -; abundance: -; j_gene: TRBJ1-3; CDR3nt: TGTGCCAGCAGCTCGAGGACAGCTGGAAACACCATATATTTT; CDR3aa: CASSSRTAGNTIYF
v_gene: TRBV2; d_gene: TRBD1; abundance: -; j_gene: TRBJ1-5; CDR3nt: TGTGCCAGCAGTACACAGGGGATCAATCAGCCCCAGCATTTT; CDR3aa: CASSTQGINQPQHF
v_gene: TRBV7-9; d_gene: TRBD1; abundance: -; j_gene: TRBJ2-5; CDR3nt: TGTGCCACGGACAGGGGAGAGACCCAGTACTTC; CDR3aa: CATDRGETQYF
v_gene: TRBV6-1; d_gene: -; abundance: -; j_gene: TRBJ1-2; CDR3nt: TGTGCCAGCAGTGAAAGGATGAGGGATGGCTACACCTTC; CDR3aa: CASSERMRDGYTF
v_gene: TRBV27; d_gene: TRBD2; abundance: -; j_gene: TRBJ2-7; CDR3nt: TGTGCCAGCAGTTACGGGGGGGCCTCCTACGAGCAGTACTTC; CDR3aa: CASSYGGASYEQYF
v_gene: TRBV6-1; d_gene: -; abundance: -; j_gene: TRBJ1-2; CDR3nt: TGTGCCACCGGTATAGATGGCTACACCTTC; CDR3aa: CATGIDGYTF
v_gene: TRBV19; d_gene: -; abundance: once; j_gene: TRBJ1-2; CDR3nt: TGTGCCAGTAGTATAGGACGTCAGGGAACCTATGGCTACACCTTC; CDR3aa: CASSIGRQGTYGYTF
v_gene: TRBV7-9; d_gene: TRBD1; abundance: -; j_gene: TRBJ1-1; CDR3nt: TGTGCCAGCAGCCCAAACACCGGGACAGGGGCGAACACTGAAGCTTTCTTT; CDR3aa: CASSPNTGTGANTEAFF
v_gene: TRBV6-5; d_gene: TRBD1; abundance: -; j_gene: TRBJ1-2; CDR3nt: TGTGCCAGCAGTCCCGGACAGGGTTTAAACTATGGCTACACCTTC; CDR3aa: CASSPGQGLNYGYTF
v_gene: TRBV5-6; d_gene: -; abundance: -; j_gene: TRBJ1-2; CDR3nt: TGTGCCAGCAGCTTGGTGTGGAGGGGCTCCTATGGCTACACCTTC; CDR3aa: CASSLVWRGSYGYTF
v_gene: TRBV6-5; d_gene: -; abundance: -; j_gene: TRBJ2-7; CDR3nt: TGTGCCAGCAGCGGCGACAGGGGAGGGGGCGAGCAGTACTTC; CDR3aa: CASSGDRGGGEQYF
v_gene: TRBV2; d_gene: -; abundance: -; j_gene: TRBJ2-1; CDR3nt: TGTGCCAGCAGTGCGGGCGGACCGACTCGGGGTGAGCAGTTCTTC; CDR3aa: CASSAGGPTRGEQFF
v_gene: TRBV9; d_gene: TRBD1; abundance: -; j_gene: TRBJ1-2; CDR3nt: TGTGCCAGCAGTTCACCGGGACAGGGCTATGGCTACACCTTC; CDR3aa: CASSSPGQGYGYTF
v_gene: TRBV19; d_gene: TRBD1; abundance: -; j_gene: TRBJ1-2; CDR3nt: TGTGCCAGTAGCCCGGACAGGGCATTCGGCTACACCTTC; CDR3aa: CASSPDRAFGYTF
v_gene: TRBV19; d_gene: -; abundance: -; j_gene: TRBJ1-2; CDR3nt: TGTGCCAGTAGTAACCTGGGAGGCTATGGCTACACCTTC; CDR3aa: CASSNLGGYGYTF
v_gene: TRBV9; d_gene: TRBD1; abundance: -; j_gene: TRBJ1-1; CDR3nt: TGTGCCAGCACGCCCTTGACAGGGATAAACACTGAAGCTTTCTTT; CDR3aa: CASTPLTGINTEAFF
v_gene: TRBV13; d_gene: -; abundance: -; j_gene: TRBJ2-7; CDR3nt: TGTGCCAGCAGCTTAGCGAGGGCAGGGGTGGTCAGTCACGAGCAGTACTTC; CDR3aa: CASSLARAGVVSHEQYF
v_gene: TRBV5-1; d_gene: -; abundance: few; j_gene: TRBJ1-1; CDR3nt: TGCGCCAGCAGTTATCAGACAGTGAACACTGAAGCTTTCTTT; CDR3aa: CASSYQTVNTEAFF
v_gene: TRBV18; d_gene: TRBD1; abundance: -; j_gene: TRBJ1-1; CDR3nt: TGTGCCAGCTCACCACGGCAGGGGGGCCCTGAAGCTTTCTTT; CDR3aa: CASSPRQGGPEAFF
v_gene: TRBV28; d_gene: -; abundance: few; j_gene: TRBJ1-3; CDR3nt: TGTGCCAGCAGTTCTATCCTCAGGGGAAACACCATATATTTT; CDR3aa: CASSSILRGNTIYF